What follows are 12 T cell receptor beta chains derived from one specimen sequenced in a study of CD8 T cells in ankylosing spondylitis. TCRdb passed the 5' RACE reads through MiXCR, listing each CDR3 protein once. The sample contains about 210,000 distinct CDR3 sequences, less than 9.5% of which appear only once. The sequencing sample was made of blood, either unsorted or a sorted T cell fraction (not recorded which). Receptors originate from a female donor with ankylosing spondylitis or in good health (not recorded which).

This clonotype was seen at least ten times. J is TRBJ1-1 and V is TRBV12-3 or TRBV12-4; 8 bases map to TRBD1. The V and J ends lost 2 bases and 1 base, in that order; junction bases with no gene match: 6. This CDR3 is built from 16 residues. CDR3 loop: CASSLTLGQGNTEAFF. Written as DNA, the CDR3 is TGTGCCAGCAGTTTAACTCTAGGACAGGGGAACACTGAAGCTTTCTTT.

This clonotype was counted at least ten times. The chain couples TRBV5-1 to TRBJ2-7; D might be TRBD1 (6 bases). Trimming took off 5 bases at V and 3 bases at J, with 18 bases between the two ends. The CDR3 is made up of 15 amino acids. The germline V gene has CDR1 SGHRS and CDR2 YFSETQ. CDR3 sequence reads: CASSWGGQGSYEQYF. In DNA, the CDR3 is TGCGCCAGCAGTTGGGGCGGGCAGGGGAGCTACGAGCAGTACTTC.

In its sample, this clonotype was seen many times. The V and J genes are TRBV24-1 and TRBJ2-7, with a possible D match to TRBD2 (6 bases). V was clipped by 9 bases and J by 0 bases, with 11 bases between them. The CDR3 extends over 13 amino acids. The V gene's germline CDR1 is KGHDR and CDR2 SFDVKD. CDR3 sequence reads: CATGSSVSYEQYF. The CDR3, as DNA: TGTGCCACCGGATCTAGCGTCTCCTACGAGCAGTACTTC.

The rearrangement uses TRBV13 and TRBJ1-5, with D unresolved. V gave up 1 base and J gave up 5 bases, with 9 bases separating them. The CDR3 has 14 amino acids. Germline values: CDR1 PRHDT, CDR2 FYEKMQ (reference sequence). CDR3: CASSLAGKDQPQHF. The CDR3 region has the DNA TGTGCCAGCAGCTTAGCGGGGAAGGATCAGCCCCAGCATTTT.

This chain connects TRBV2 to TRBJ2-3; 8 bases line up with TRBD2. CDR1 is SNHLY and CDR2 is FYNNEI in the germline V gene. The CDR3 runs to 16 residues. The CDR3 region is CVGSTSPGLVSDTQYF. The CDR3 DNA reads as TGTGTCGGCAGTACTTCGCCGGGACTAGTGTCAGATACGCAGTATTTT.

This clonotype was counted a few times. The J gene is TRBJ2-7, the V gene TRBV11-2, with 8 bases aligning to TRBD1. Germline-derived CDR1 and CDR2 are SGHAT and FQNNGV. Trimming cost V 4 bases and J 3 bases; bases outside gene matches: 17. The length of the CDR3 is 18 residues. The CDR3 DNA is TGTGCCAGCAGCTCCCTCGGATCAGGGGGCGGGATCGGCTACGAGCAGTACTTC. Translated: CASSSLGSGGGIGYEQYF.

At least ten counts were recorded for this clonotype. V usage is TRBV7-8 and J usage is TRBJ2-7; D not certain. Per the germline V gene, CDR1 is SGHVS and CDR2 is FQNEAQ. There are 18 residues in the CDR3. Trimming removed 3 bases from V and 0 bases from J, with 21 bases in between. DNA for the CDR3: TGTGCCAGCAGCTTCCCGACCCCCCCTCAACTAAACTCCTACGAGCAGTACTTC. Its protein is CASSFPTPPQLNSYEQYF.

This clonotype has a count of ten or more. This chain connects TRBV30 to TRBJ2-2; 7 bases are a match to TRBD2. CDR1 is GTSNPN and CDR2 is SVGIG in the germline V gene (reference sequence). V dropped 3 bases and J dropped 3; count of bases not matched to a gene: 7. CDR3 length equals 15 residues. The chain's CDR3 is CAWRRGWLDTGELFF. The CDR3 region has the DNA TGTGCCTGGAGGCGGGGGTGGTTGGACACCGGGGAGCTGTTTTTT.

This clonotype was detected ten times or more. The chain couples TRBV6-2 or TRBV6-3 to TRBJ2-7; D tentatively fits TRBD1 or TRBD2 (5 bases each). Germline loops: CDR1 MNHEY, CDR2 SVGEGT. Trimming removed 10 bases at V and 2 bases at J, with 15 bases between. The CDR3 is 13 residues long. The CDR3 sequence is CATGASSAYEQYF. The CDR3 DNA reads as TGTGCCACCGGGGCTAGCAGTGCCTACGAGCAGTACTTC.

This clonotype was seen ten or more times. The rearrangement uses TRBV7-2 and TRBJ2-5, with TRBD2 as a possible D gene (7 bases). The V gene lost 1 base and the J gene lost 4 bases, with 13 bases spanning the gap. Germline assignment: CDR1 SGHTA and CDR2 FQGNSA. The CDR3 has 15 residues. The CDR3 DNA reads as TGTGCCAGCAGCTTAGGTGGGGGGGCGGGAGAGACCCAGTACTTC. Its translation is CASSLGGGAGETQYF.

This clonotype has a count of ten or more. The rearrangement links TRBV7-6 to TRBJ2-2, with D perhaps assigned TRBD1 or TRBD2 (5 bases each). Germline assignment: CDR1 SGHVS and CDR2 FNYEAQ. This CDR3 region has 18 residues. With 1 base removed from V and 1 base from J, the gap between germline ends came to 16 bases. In DNA form, the CDR3 reads TGTGCCAGCAGCTTAGAACCGGGACCAGAAGGGAACACCGGGGAGCTGTTTTTT. This translates into CASSLEPGPEGNTGELFF.

This clonotype was found many times. This rearrangement joins TRBV19 to TRBJ1-1, with unresolved D. V was pared by 3 bases and J by 3 bases, with 11 bases between. The CDR3 runs to 14 residues. In germline, CDR1 is LNHDA, CDR2 SQIVND (reference sequence). Here the CDR3 reads CASSMLRRYTEAFF. The CDR3 DNA sequence: TGTGCCAGTAGTATGCTCCGGAGGTACACTGAAGCTTTCTTT.